This T cell receptor beta chain was recovered during a study of control samples from healthy donors and cancer patients (dated by TCRdb to 2019 to 2021). Library preparation was by the immunoSEQ multiplex PCR assay. In TCRdb, the immuneACCESS table is reduced to in-frame sequences with V and J assigned. These tables do not hold every clone; where another copy was compared, an unresolved V gene accounts for under half, and the others remain unexplained. The sample includes about 45,000 clones, with around 93% observed a single time. The ten largest clonotypes hold roughly 22% of the sample. Worth noting for this clone: The antigen it recognizes is unknown. Base qualities were left out, and no much larger clone turns up one base away.

Trimming costs V 4 bases and J 5 bases, and their ends lie 21 bases apart. The CDR3 starts with the cysteine, ends with the phenylalanine, and has 16 residues. Solely the CDR3 DNA is kept, with 48 bases framed from the first base. Per the germline V gene, SGHRS is the CDR1 and YFSETQ is the CDR2. The V and J segments used are TRBV5-1 and TRBJ2-5; the D gene is possibly TRBD1 or TRBD2, with 5 bases matching each. The source material was PBMCs. The source of this sequence is a woman aged 40 to 50 with head and neck cancer. At the DNA level, the sequence is TGCGCCAGCAGCCACGGGGACGCCTCCACTGGGGAGACCCAGTACTTC. This sequence encodes CASSHGDASTGETQYF.